The 10 T cell receptor beta chains below all came from one sample that was sequenced in a study of shared T cell receptors in the human thymus (dated by TCRdb to 2020 to 2023). Receptor amplification or capture employed the immunoSEQ multiplex PCR assay. TCRdb re-hosts the immuneACCESS table, in-frame sequences only. Its copies lack some clones; in the studies checked, an unresolved V gene accounts for under half of them, and the cause for the rest is not known. The table for this sample lists roughly 550,000 clones; approximately 78% of them were counted only once. In total, the top ten clones hold less than 0.015% of the sample. Another study also made use of these data, one on human thymus T cells.

Input material: thymocytes. The receptors originated from a boy under two years old with a congenital heart defect. Donor details come from another sample of the same person, matched by shared clones.

This clone has a single count. The CDR3: CASSLAGTEGSGFEQYF. The DNA of the CDR3 is TGTGCCAGCAGCCTCGCCGGGACAGAGGGCTCCGGTTTCGAGCAGTACTTC. The chain links TRBV7-9 to TRBJ2-7, with 7 nucleotides matching TRBD1. The germline gives CDR1 SEHNR, CDR2 FQNEAQ (reference sequence). The length of the CDR3 is 17 residues. Germline trimming cut 5 bases from V and 6 bases from J; bases unmatched to any gene: 19.

The chain couples TRBV5-6 to TRBJ2-1; maybe TRBD2 (5 bases). In germline, CDR1 is SGHDT, CDR2 YYEEEE. V was pared by 0 bases and J by 9 bases, with 10 bases between. CDR3 length: 13 residues. CDR3 nucleotide sequence: TGTGCCAGCAGCTTGGCCGGGGAGAGTGAGCAGTTCTTC. Translating it yields CASSLAGESEQFF.

CDR3 DNA: TGTGCCAGCAGTTTTAGGACAGGGTGGGAGACCCAGTACTTC. Its translation: CASSFRTGWETQYF. The chain is built from TRBV27 and TRBJ2-5; 8 bases map to TRBD1. Losses at the gene ends were 3 bases for V and 5 bases for J; bases not matched to a gene: 5. There are 14 residues in the CDR3. The germline V gene encodes CDR1 MNHEY and CDR2 SMNVEV (reference sequence).

The chain employs TRBV29-1 and TRBJ1-4; D may be TRBD1 (6 bases). V was pared by 6 bases and J by 8 bases, with 13 bases between. Germline V CDR1 and CDR2: SQVTM, ANQGSEA. This CDR3 spans 12 amino acids. The CDR3: CSVGETGEKLFF. The CDR3 DNA reads as TGCAGCGTCGGAGAAACAGGGGAAAAACTGTTTTTT.

The V gene is TRBV6-1, the J gene TRBJ2-5, with D tentatively TRBD2 (7 bases). Germline V lookup: CDR1 MNHNS, CDR2 SASEGT. The CDR3 totals 14 residues. V lost 5 bases, J lost 0 bases, and 10 bases lay in between. CDR3 region: CASSRGANQETQYF. The CDR3 DNA reads TGTGCCAGCAGTCGGGGGGCTAACCAAGAGACCCAGTACTTC.

This sequence joins TRBV25-1 and TRBJ1-1, with D unresolved. The CDR3 length is 16 residues. The V and J ends lost 0 bases and 1 base respectively, with 12 bases between them. The V gene's germline CDR1 is MGHDK and CDR2 SYGVNS. The CDR3 DNA reads as TGTGCCAGCAGTGAATATGGTCGCGCGGGGAACACTGAAGCTTTCTTT. It translates to CASSEYGRAGNTEAFF. Using reference TRBV25-1 and TRBJ1-1 for the parts outside the CDR3, the full variable domain is EADIYQTPRYLVIGTGKKITLECSQTMGHDKMYWYQQDPGMELHLIHYSYGVNSTEKGDLSSESTVSRIRTEHFPLTLESARPSHTSQYLCASSEYGRAGNTEAFFGQGTRLTVV.

This rearrangement joins TRBV7-9 to TRBJ2-2, with 9 bases fitting TRBD1. Germline V gives CDR1 SEHNR, CDR2 FQNEAQ (reference sequence). Germline trimming cut 2 bases from V and 2 bases from J; bases unmatched to any gene: 3. CDR3 length equals 16 residues. CDR3 sequence reads: CASSLPGQGNTGELFF. CDR3 bases: TGTGCCAGCAGCTTACCGGGACAGGGAAACACCGGGGAGCTGTTTTTT.

The chain is built from TRBV4-1 and TRBJ2-5; 11 positions agree with TRBD1. After removal of 4 bases from V and 3 bases from J, the junction contained 7 bases not matched to a gene. This CDR3 is built from 16 residues. Germline V gene data show CDR1 as MGHRA and CDR2 as YSYEKL. CDR3 DNA sequence: TGCGCCAGCAGCCCGAGGACAGGGGGCGATGAAGAGACCCAGTACTTC. Translation: CASSPRTGGDEETQYF.

The rearrangement uses TRBV12-5 and TRBJ2-5; D is possibly TRBD1 (8 bases). Trimming left V 5 bases short and J 4 bases short, with 20 bases between. CDR1 is LGHNT, CDR2 FRNRAP, per germline. The CDR3 runs 16 residues. CDR3 coding DNA: TGTGCTAGTGGTCTCTTTGGACAGGGAGGGCGAGAGACCCAGTACTTC. As protein: CASGLFGQGGRETQYF.

This chain uses TRBV19 with TRBJ2-7, with 8 bases identical to TRBD2. The CDR3 sequence is 16 residues long. The germline V gene has CDR1 LNHDA and CDR2 SQIVND (reference sequence). The junction had 12 bases not matched to a gene; V was cut back by 3 bases and J by 5 bases. The CDR3 loop is CASSIEISGIINEQYF. The CDR3 region has the DNA TGTGCCAGTAGTATTGAGATTAGCGGGATAATCAACGAGCAGTACTTC.